This TCR beta chain comes out of a study of T-cell memory formation after mild COVID-19. TCRdb re-called the 5' RACE reads through MiXCR, storing one row per CDR3 protein. This table has some 450,000 distinct CDR3 sequences, 18% appearing once. This clonotype was observed a handful of times. The CDR3 contains 14 residues. Per germline, CDR1 SGHRS and CDR2 YFSETQ. The V and J ends lost 5 bases and 1 base, in that order; junction bases with no gene match: 3. The chain recombines TRBV5-1 with TRBJ2-7, with TRBD1 matching 10 bases. This clonotype originated in a man aged 18 to 29 who had mild COVID-19 (a few samples of this study predate the infection). Cell type and time point are not known. Sequencing was carried out using PBMCs or a T cell subset sorted from them (not recorded which). The CDR3: CASRPGQGSYEQYF. In nucleotides, the CDR3 is TGCGCCAGCAGACCGGGACAGGGGTCCTACGAGCAGTACTTC.